This TCR beta chain was obtained from a study of blood T cell repertoires in COVID-19. Clones were read by immunoSEQ multiplex PCR, and TCRdb kept only the in-frame ones, dropping some. The table shows roughly 200,000 clones, with 70% to 90% occurring only once. Germline lookup yields CDR1 SNHLY and CDR2 FYNNEI. J was trimmed by 9 bases and V by 6 bases; bases with no gene match: 6. The CDR3 length is 12 residues. Specimen: peripheral blood. The receptor's source is a man younger than 35 with active or convalescent COVID-19. The V gene is TRBV2, the J gene TRBJ2-3, with TRBD1 matching over 7 bases. The CDR3: CASSPEGATQYF. The CDR3 coding sequence is TGTGCCAGCAGCCCAGAGGGGGCCACGCAGTATTTT.